This TCR beta chain was profiled in a study of blood T cell repertoires in COVID-19. Study details: The United States, Italy and Spain supplied acute and convalescent COVID-19 samples. PBMCs, B-cell-depleted T cells, or T cells provided the cDNA or gDNA that made up the material.

In germline, CDR1 is MGHRA, CDR2 YSYEKL. The V gene lost 4 bases and the J gene lost 1 base, with 11 bases spanning the gap. This CDR3 has 14 amino acids. In the source study's methods: Reference gene primer amplification gave nucleated cell count estimates. Method: immunoSEQ multiplex PCR; TCRdb's copy keeps in-frame clones and lacks some. V and J calls plus clone size are reproduced from that table; the DNA served to infer D and trimming. This table has 73,000 or so clones, around 67% appearing once. V usage is TRBV4-1 and J usage is TRBJ2-7; no firm D call. The sequence was obtained from a man aged 60 to 69 with acute or convalescent COVID-19. Sample: peripheral blood. Here the CDR3 reads CASSRALRSYEQYF. CDR3 in DNA: TGCGCCAGCAGCCGGGCCCTAAGGTCCTACGAGCAGTACTTC.